These 5 T cell receptor beta chains share one sample of origin, sequenced in a study of blood T cell repertoires in COVID-19. TCRdb's copy holds only in-frame clones and misses some; the assay was immunoSEQ multiplex PCR. The data hold some 140,000 clones, with more than 75% observed a single time. Material: peripheral blood. Every receptor here comes from a man older than 75 with acute or convalescent COVID-19.

The sample holds one count of this clone. This chain joins TRBV7-9 and TRBJ1-3; a weak D match, TRBD1 (6 bases). V was pared by 6 bases and J by 4 bases, with 16 bases between. Germline CDR1 and CDR2: SEHNR and FQNEAQ (reference sequence). The CDR3 loop spans 15 amino acids. This CDR3 reads CASRTDSHLGNTIYF. The CDR3 bases are TGTGCCAGCAGAACGGACAGTCACCTAGGAAACACCATATATTTT.

CDR3 loop: CASSPGGRSNQPQHF. CDR3 nucleotide sequence: TGTGCCAGCAGCCCCGGGGGGCGTAGCAATCAGCCCCAGCATTTT. The chain couples TRBV7-2 to TRBJ1-5; tentatively, D is TRBD1 (6 bases). This CDR3 region has 15 residues. V dropped 5 bases and J dropped 0 bases, with 11 bases sitting between them. Per germline, CDR1 SGHTA and CDR2 FQGNSA.

The rearrangement joins TRBV7-2 to TRBJ2-7; D gene ambiguous. V gave up 8 bases and J gave up 3 bases, with 14 bases separating them. The V gene's germline CDR1 is SGHTA and CDR2 FQGNSA. The CDR3 extends over 13 amino acids. CDR3 bases: TGTGCCAGCCGCCGCGAGAGATTCTACGAGCAGTACTTC. It encodes CASRRERFYEQYF.

A few counts support this clone. This chain connects TRBV5-6 to TRBJ1-5; the D is unclear. The germline CDR1 and CDR2 sequences are SGHDT and YYEEEE. V gave up 2 bases and J gave up 0 bases, with 9 bases separating them. There are 15 residues in the CDR3. CDR3 DNA: TGTGCCAGCAGCTTATCACTCAATAGCAATCAGCCCCAGCATTTT. It translates to CASSLSLNSNQPQHF.

The genes are TRBV27 and TRBJ2-2; D remains unclear. CDR3 size: 14 residues. The ends were cut back, 5 bases at V and 0 bases at J, with 7 bases in the middle. The germline V gene encodes CDR1 MNHEY and CDR2 SMNVEV (reference sequence). CDR3 amino acids: CASSPYANTGELFF. CDR3 DNA sequence: TGTGCCAGCAGTCCCTACGCGAACACCGGGGAGCTGTTTTTT.